The 21 T cell receptor beta chains given below trace back to one sample, sequenced in a study of OX40 agonist ivuxolimab in advanced cancers. Here immunoSEQ multiplex PCR was the method, and the copy in TCRdb shows in-frame clones only, minus some. The sample carries tens of thousands of clones, 85% to 90% recorded once. The sample here was CD4+ or CD8+ T cells sorted from blood, taken in a trial of the OX40 agonist ivuxolimab. These receptors all come from an adult with an advanced solid tumor such as melanoma, head and neck, liver or kidney cancer.

The chain links TRBV2 to TRBJ1-1; D unclear. Trimming pared 6 bases from V and 0 bases from J, leaving 2 bases between. The V gene's germline CDR1 is SNHLY and CDR2 FYNNEI. There are 11 residues in the CDR3. The CDR3 DNA reads TGTGCCAGCAGGGTGAACACTGAAGCTTTCTTT. This translates into CASRVNTEAFF.

CDR3 sequence: CASSQDRSGTIHEQYF. The CDR3 bases are TGCGCCAGCAGCCAAGATAGATCTGGGACAATCCACGAGCAGTACTTC. The chain is built from TRBV4-1 and TRBJ2-7; possible D gene TRBD1, 6 bases. Germline V gene data show CDR1 as MGHRA and CDR2 as YSYEKL. There are 16 residues in the CDR3. Trimming left V 0 bases short and J 5 bases short, with 17 bases between.

V usage is TRBV11-1 and J usage is TRBJ2-2; TRBD2 matches at 15 bases. The CDR3 spans 17 residues. V shed 4 bases, J shed 4 bases, and the junction held 4 bases outside the gene matches. CDR1 is SGHAT, CDR2 FQDESV, per germline (reference sequence). The chain's CDR3 is CASSSGLAGGGTGELFF. Here the CDR3 DNA reads TGTGCCAGCAGCTCAGGACTAGCGGGAGGGGGCACCGGGGAGCTGTTTTTT.

The J gene is TRBJ2-7, the V gene TRBV7-3; D unclear. V lost 1 base, J lost 2 bases, and 9 bases lay in between. CDR1 and CDR2 (germline): SGHTA, FQGTGA. This CDR3 spans 14 amino acids. The CDR3 nucleotides read TGTGCCAGCAGCTTAAATGGCGGCCCCTACGAGCAGTACTTC. Translated: CASSLNGGPYEQYF.

The chain links TRBV11-2 to TRBJ2-5, with a weak D call TRBD2 (6 bases). The V gene's germline CDR1 is SGHAT and CDR2 FQNNGV. V gave up 5 bases and J gave up 4 bases, with 20 bases separating them. The CDR3 spans 16 residues. For the CDR3, the DNA is TGTGCCAGCAGCATGAGGGGCGGGGTGGGGACAGAGACCCAGTACTTC. Protein sequence: CASSMRGGVGTETQYF.

The V and J genes are TRBV11-3 and TRBJ2-7, with D possibly being TRBD1 (6 bases). CDR1 and CDR2 (germline): SGHNT, YENEEA. V gave up 5 bases and J gave up 0 bases, with 11 bases separating them. There are 14 residues in the CDR3. Here the CDR3 reads CASSHNRASYEQYF. The CDR3 DNA sequence: TGTGCCAGCAGCCATAACAGGGCCTCCTACGAGCAGTACTTC.

This chain joins TRBV19 and TRBJ2-1; 8 nucleotides line up with TRBD1. Germline V lookup: CDR1 LNHDA, CDR2 SQIVND (reference sequence). The V segment lost 1 base and the J segment 4 bases; nucleotides outside the gene matches: 6. The CDR3 is 16 residues long. The CDR3 DNA follows: TGTGCCAGTAGTATAGCGGGACAGGCGGCATACAATGAGCAGTTCTTC. Protein: CASSIAGQAAYNEQFF.

The chain recombines TRBV28 with TRBJ2-7; 11 bases are shared with TRBD1. The CDR3 spans 15 residues. Losses at the gene ends were 5 bases for V and 2 bases for J; bases not matched to a gene: 5. Germline CDR1 MDHEN, CDR2 SYDVKM. This CDR3 reads CASSTTGQGAYEQYF. As DNA, the CDR3 is TGTGCCAGCAGTACGACGGGACAGGGGGCCTACGAGCAGTACTTC.

The V call is TRBV7-3, the J call TRBJ2-2; D unclear. Germline V gives CDR1 SGHTA, CDR2 FQGTGA. Trimming shortened V by 0 bases and J by 5 bases, and 4 bases separated the two germline ends. The CDR3 is 13 residues long. The CDR3 DNA is TGTGCCAGCAGCTTAACACTGACCGGGGAGCTGTTTTTT. As protein: CASSLTLTGELFF. Using reference TRBV7-3 and TRBJ2-2 for the parts outside the CDR3, the full variable domain is GAGVSQTPSNKVTEKGKYVELRCDPISGHTALYWYRQSLGQGPEFLIYFQGTGAADDSGLPNDRFFAVRPEGSVSTLKIQRTERGDSAVYLCASSLTLTGELFFGEGSRLTVL.

This clone was seen once. The chain has TRBV29-1 and TRBJ2-7; 9 bases are shared with TRBD1. V gave up 6 bases and J gave up 4 bases; unmatched junction bases: 4. This CDR3 contains 12 residues. CDR1 SQVTM and CDR2 ANQGSEA come from the germline V gene. The CDR3 DNA reads as TGCAGCGTACAGGGGGCAGGGTACGAGCAGTACTTC. Protein sequence: CSVQGAGYEQYF.

V gene TRBV2 combines with J gene TRBJ1-4; 7 bases fit TRBD1. J lost 6 bases, V lost 5 bases, and 6 bases had no gene match. Germline V gene data show CDR1 as SNHLY and CDR2 as FYNNEI. The CDR3 runs 14 residues. In DNA form, the CDR3 reads TGTGCCAGCAGTTTGGACAGGTTCGATGAAAAACTGTTTTTT. Residues: CASSLDRFDEKLFF.

The chain recombines TRBV11-1 with TRBJ2-2; 7 nucleotides agree with TRBD2. This CDR3 has 17 residues. In germline, CDR1 is SGHAT, CDR2 FQDESV (reference sequence). V lost 6 bases and J lost 3; bases outside the gene matches: 13. The CDR3 sequence: CASRDTHVAGDTGELFF. In DNA, the CDR3 is TGTGCCAGCAGGGACACCCATGTGGCGGGAGACACCGGGGAGCTGTTTTTT.

This sequence joins TRBV15 and TRBJ2-7, with D possibly TRBD1 on 6 matching bases. The CDR3 contains 17 residues. V was shortened by 1 base and J by 4 bases, with 20 bases between the two germline ends. Germline V gene sequence: CDR1 LNHNV, CDR2 YYDKDF (reference sequence). The CDR3 sequence: CATSRGTDRSRIYEQYF. CDR3 DNA: TGTGCCACCAGCAGAGGGACAGACCGCTCCAGGATTTACGAGCAGTACTTC.

This rearrangement joins TRBV7-2 to TRBJ1-1; possibly TRBD1 for D (5 bases). From germline, CDR1 is SGHTA and CDR2 FQGNSA. Trimming cost V 1 base and J 7 bases, with 10 bases left between them. This CDR3 is 13 amino acids long. The CDR3 spells CASSLVGGGEAFF. The CDR3 DNA reads TGTGCCAGCAGCTTAGTTGGGGGGGGTGAAGCTTTCTTT.

The V and J genes are TRBV6-5 and TRBJ1-2; a weak D match, TRBD1 (5 bases). The V end was cut by 2 bases, the J end by 8 bases, with 12 bases between. Per germline, CDR1 MNHEY and CDR2 SVGAGI. This CDR3 is 13 amino acids long. The CDR3 spells CASSYLGAGGYTF. In DNA, the CDR3 is TGTGCCAGCAGTTACCTTGGGGCCGGCGGCTACACCTTC.

The chain uses TRBV5-6 and TRBJ1-5, with D maybe TRBD1 (6 bases). CDR1 and CDR2 from the germline V gene are SGHDT and YYEEEE. Between the trimmed V and J ends, which lost 3 bases and 7 bases, there was a span of 20 bases. The CDR3 consists of 16 residues. The CDR3 DNA follows: TGTGCCAGCAGCTCATTCTTGGGGGCTCCTGGCCAGCCCCAGCATTTT. Protein sequence: CASSSFLGAPGQPQHF.

The gene calls are TRBV14 and TRBJ2-5, with D perhaps TRBD1 or TRBD2 (7 bases each). There are 16 residues in the CDR3. The germline V and J ends were trimmed by 1 base and 5 bases, with 17 bases remaining between them. Germline CDR1 reads SGHDN; CDR2 reads FVKESK. This CDR3 is CASSQAGRGPRETQYF. The CDR3 DNA follows: TGTGCCAGCAGCCAAGCTGGGAGGGGGCCGAGGGAGACCCAGTACTTC.

The chain links TRBV19 to TRBJ1-5; 7 nucleotides align to TRBD1. CDR1 LNHDA and CDR2 SQIVND come from the germline V gene (reference sequence). This CDR3 region has 15 residues. Germline trimming cut 1 base from V and 6 bases from J; bases unmatched to any gene: 6. CDR3 amino acids: CASSIGPGGSQPQHF. For the CDR3, the DNA is TGTGCCAGTAGTATAGGTCCAGGGGGATCTCAGCCCCAGCATTTT.

The rearrangement joins TRBV9 to TRBJ2-2; D is possibly TRBD1 (5 bases). The CDR3 is 15 amino acids. The germline V gene has CDR1 SGDLS and CDR2 YYNGEE. The V end was cut by 0 bases, the J end by 5 bases, with 11 bases between. DNA for the CDR3: TGTGCCAGCAGCGTAGGCTTGGGGCGGACCGGGGAGCTGTTTTTT. It specifies CASSVGLGRTGELFF.

The V call is TRBV5-4, the J call TRBJ1-1, with 7 bases identical to TRBD1. J gave up 4 bases and V 4 bases, and 7 bases lay outside the gene matches. Germline assignment: CDR1 SGHNT and CDR2 YYREEE (reference sequence). The CDR3 totals 14 residues. CDR3 in DNA: TGTGCCAGCAGCGTTCGACAGGGACCCACTGAAGCTTTCTTT. As protein: CASSVRQGPTEAFF.

This clone was seen once. This chain connects TRBV18 to TRBJ2-7; D possibly corresponds to TRBD2 (5 bases). The V gene lost 4 bases and the J gene lost 7 bases, with 11 bases spanning the gap. The germline V gene has CDR1 KGHSH and CDR2 LQKENI. CDR3 length equals 12 residues. CDR3 bases: TGTGCCAGCTCACTGGAAACTAGTGAGCAGTACTTC. This gives the protein CASSLETSEQYF.